This T cell receptor (delta chain) emerged from a study of γδ T cells in repeated Plasmodium falciparum infection listed by TCRdb under 2021. Background for the entire study: Malian children exposed to intense seasonal malaria transmission were enrolled in the natural-infection arm and compared with Australian children matched for age and gender. Controlled-infection subjects were sampled at baseline, immediately before selected infections, and 21 days after each infection. Malian gammadelta TCR repertoires were analysed cross-sectionally in periods with no transmission and longitudinally across episodes of acute febrile malaria. The study looked at how repeated Plasmodium falciparum infection shapes the human gammadelta T cell repertoire, using both natural infection in Mali and controlled human malaria infection. Roughly 5 malaria-naive U.S. adults underwent four controlled human malaria infections by bites from P. falciparum NF54-infected Anopheles stephensi mosquitoes over around 590 days.

Per the germline V gene, GEAIGNYY is the CDR1 and EKD is the CDR2. Relative to germline, V is missing 3 bases and J is missing 8 bases, with 26 bases of the junction outside any gene match. The CDR3 spans 21 residues, from the cysteine through the phenylalanine. Only the CDR3 DNA is retained, 63 bases long and in frame from the first base. This clone was detected a few times. Its antigen is unknown. The protein in TCRdb stems from a much larger clone and differs at residue 10 from this DNA's translation, likely a read error; here the protein is translated from the DNA. What the authors observed across the whole study: The Malian cohort was drawn from a small rural village made up mostly of one ethnic group, which limits generalizability. Repeated controlled infections appeared to drive waves of new clonotype selection in Vdelta2-negative, largely Vdelta1+, gammadelta TCR repertoires. Vgamma9/Vdelta2+ TCR repertoires showed a highly stable polyclonal repertoire over time and infection, with many inter-individual overlapping TCRgamma sequences. Vdelta2-negative gammadelta TCR repertoires from Malian children appeared more clonally expanded, less diverse and less shared than those of Australian children. The controlled-infection cohort was small, limiting analysis of inter-individual variability in gammadelta T cell responses.

The library relied on multiplex PCR. Instrument used: Illumina MiSeq. From each sorted gammadelta T cell sample, both TCR gamma (TRG) and TCR delta (TRD) chains were sequenced. The authors processed their data as follows. The repertoire analyses drew on clonotype tree plots, the accumulated frequency of the top 20 clonotypes, and diversity index (DI) and D75 metrics. TCRdb reprocessed the public data with the CATT caller; entries with the same nucleotide sequence were combined afterwards. V and J calls and clone size were set by TCRdb, not the authors. The sample data list over 55,000 delta-chain clones, and approximately 1.5% of these were observed just once. The ten largest clones capture approximately 15% of the sample. Vgamma9/Vdelta2+ and Vdelta2-negative gammadelta T cell populations were flow-sorted from peripheral blood mononuclear cells for bulk TCR repertoire analysis.

This clonotype was sampled from a pool of human donors (malaria-infected and uninfected, not separated). The V and J segments used are TRDV2 and TRDJ1; 13 junctional bases match TRDD3. Matching the DNA to germline supplied the J gene, which TCRdb does not give. Input material: gamma-delta T cells from blood. The DNA sequence is given as TGTGCCTGTGACCCTATGATTCCCCACTGGGGGATACGAAGATCCTACTCGAAACTCATCTTT. Translation gives CACDPMIPHWGIRRSYSKLIF.